What follows is one TCR beta chain and its context. TCRdb's table, derived via immunoSEQ multiplex PCR, lists solely in-frame clones and lacks some. The table includes roughly 500,000 clones, roughly 89% detected once. V was clipped by 2 bases and J by 5 bases; unmatched bases: 2. CDR1 and CDR2 (germline): GTSNPN, SVGIG (reference sequence). This CDR3 is built from 14 residues. These data belong to a study of blood T cell repertoires in COVID-19. The chain carries TRBV30 and TRBJ2-2; 10 nucleotides align to TRBD2. The receptor was derived from a man in his late teens or twenties with COVID-19, enrolled during active disease. Material: peripheral blood. CDR3 bases: TGTGCCTGGAGTAAACTAGCGGGAACCGGGGAGCTGTTTTTT. Its translation: CAWSKLAGTGELFF.